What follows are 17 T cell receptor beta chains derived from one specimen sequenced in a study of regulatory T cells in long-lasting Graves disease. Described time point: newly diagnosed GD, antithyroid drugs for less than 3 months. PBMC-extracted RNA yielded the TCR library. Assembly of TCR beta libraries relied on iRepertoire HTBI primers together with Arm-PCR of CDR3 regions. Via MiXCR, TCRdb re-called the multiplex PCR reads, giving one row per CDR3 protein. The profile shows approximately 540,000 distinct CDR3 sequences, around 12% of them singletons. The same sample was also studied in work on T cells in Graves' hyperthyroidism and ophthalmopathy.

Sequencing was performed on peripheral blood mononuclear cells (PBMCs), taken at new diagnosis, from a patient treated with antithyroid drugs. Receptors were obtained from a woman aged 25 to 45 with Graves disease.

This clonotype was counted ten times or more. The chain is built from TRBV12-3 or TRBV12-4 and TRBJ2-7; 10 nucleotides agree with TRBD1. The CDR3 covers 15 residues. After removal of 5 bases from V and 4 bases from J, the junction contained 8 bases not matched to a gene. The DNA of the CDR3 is TGTGCCAGCAGTAGAGCCGGGACAGGGGCTTACGAGCAGTACTTC. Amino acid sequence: CASSRAGTGAYEQYF.

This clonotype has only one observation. The CDR3 region has the DNA TGTGCCAGCAGCCTCAGGGGGGGGGTCACTGAAGCTTTCTTT. Protein product: CASSLRGGVTEAFF. V gene TRBV28 combines with J gene TRBJ1-1, with 7 bases matching TRBD1. This CDR3 region has 14 residues. Germline trimming cut 6 bases from V and 4 bases from J; bases unmatched to any gene: 8. Germline CDR1 reads MDHEN; CDR2 reads SYDVKM.

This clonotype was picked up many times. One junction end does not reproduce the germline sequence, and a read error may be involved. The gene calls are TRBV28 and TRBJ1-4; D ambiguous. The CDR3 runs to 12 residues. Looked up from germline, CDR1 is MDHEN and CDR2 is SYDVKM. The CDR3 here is CASSQAGGVTVF. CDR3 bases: TGTGCCAGCAGCCAAGCCGGTGGGGTAACCGTTTTT.

This CDR3 is CASSPRDRGGTGELFF. The CDR3 DNA reads TGTGCCAGCAGTCCCCGGGACAGGGGTGGAACCGGGGAGCTGTTTTTT. The chain recombines TRBV27 with TRBJ2-2; 10 bases fit TRBD1. J gave up 5 bases and V 5 bases, and 8 bases lay outside the gene matches. The germline V gene has CDR1 MNHEY and CDR2 SMNVEV (reference sequence). The CDR3 sequence is 16 residues long.

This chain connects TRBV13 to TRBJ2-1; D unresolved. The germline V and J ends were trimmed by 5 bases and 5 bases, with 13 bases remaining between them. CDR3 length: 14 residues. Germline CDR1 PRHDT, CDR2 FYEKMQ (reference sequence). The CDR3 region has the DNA TGTGCCAGCAGCCCGGCGGCAGAAGACAATGAGCAGTTCTTC. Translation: CASSPAAEDNEQFF.

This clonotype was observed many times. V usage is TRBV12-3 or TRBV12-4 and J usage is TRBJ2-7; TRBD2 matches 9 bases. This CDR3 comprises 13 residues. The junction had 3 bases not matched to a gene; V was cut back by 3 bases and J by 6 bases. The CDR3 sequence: CASSFAGGGEQYF. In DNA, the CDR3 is TGTGCCAGCAGTTTTGCGGGAGGGGGCGAGCAGTACTTC.

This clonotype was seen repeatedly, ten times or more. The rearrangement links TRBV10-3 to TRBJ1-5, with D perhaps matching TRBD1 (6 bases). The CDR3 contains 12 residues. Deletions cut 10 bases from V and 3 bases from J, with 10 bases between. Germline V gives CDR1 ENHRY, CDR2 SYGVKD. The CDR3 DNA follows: TGTGCCACTGGACAGCTCAATCAGCCCCAGCATTTT. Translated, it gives CATGQLNQPQHF.

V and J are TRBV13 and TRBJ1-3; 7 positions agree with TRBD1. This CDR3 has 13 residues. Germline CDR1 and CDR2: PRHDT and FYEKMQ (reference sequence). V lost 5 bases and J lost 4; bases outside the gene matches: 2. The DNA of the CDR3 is TGTGCCAGCAGCCTGACAGGGGGAAACACCATATATTTT. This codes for CASSLTGGNTIYF. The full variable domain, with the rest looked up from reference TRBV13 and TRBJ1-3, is AAGVIQSPRHLIKEKRETATLKCYPIPRHDTVYWYQQGPGQDPQFLISFYEKMQSDKGSIPDRFSAQQFSDYHSELNMSSLELGDSALYFCASSLTGGNTIYFGEGSWLTVV.

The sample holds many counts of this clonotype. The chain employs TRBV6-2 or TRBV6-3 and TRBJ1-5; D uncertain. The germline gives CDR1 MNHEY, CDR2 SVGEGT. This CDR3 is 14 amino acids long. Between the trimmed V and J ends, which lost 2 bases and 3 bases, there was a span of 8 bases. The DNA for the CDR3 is TGTGCCAGCAGTTACGCCCTACTCAATCAGCCCCAGCATTTT. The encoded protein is CASSYALLNQPQHF.

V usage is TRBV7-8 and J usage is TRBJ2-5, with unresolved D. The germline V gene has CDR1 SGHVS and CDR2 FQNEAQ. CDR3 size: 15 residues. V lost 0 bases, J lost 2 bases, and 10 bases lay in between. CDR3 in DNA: TGTGCCAGCAGCTTAGCGCATCGGGTTCAAGAGACCCAGTACTTC. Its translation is CASSLAHRVQETQYF.

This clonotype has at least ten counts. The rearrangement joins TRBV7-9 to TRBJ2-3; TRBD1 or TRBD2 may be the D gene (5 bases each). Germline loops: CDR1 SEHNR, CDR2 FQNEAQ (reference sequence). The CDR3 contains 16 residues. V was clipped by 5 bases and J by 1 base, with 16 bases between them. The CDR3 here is CASSPGLRDRTDTQYF. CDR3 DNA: TGTGCCAGCAGCCCCGGCCTTAGGGACCGCACAGATACGCAGTATTTT.

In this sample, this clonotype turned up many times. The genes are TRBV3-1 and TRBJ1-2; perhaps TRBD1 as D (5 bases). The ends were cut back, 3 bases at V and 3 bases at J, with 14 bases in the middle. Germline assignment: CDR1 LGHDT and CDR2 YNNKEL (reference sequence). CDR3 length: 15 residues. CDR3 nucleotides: TGTGCCAGCAGCCATCTGGTACAGGCGGACTATGGCTACACCTTC. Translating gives CASSHLVQADYGYTF.

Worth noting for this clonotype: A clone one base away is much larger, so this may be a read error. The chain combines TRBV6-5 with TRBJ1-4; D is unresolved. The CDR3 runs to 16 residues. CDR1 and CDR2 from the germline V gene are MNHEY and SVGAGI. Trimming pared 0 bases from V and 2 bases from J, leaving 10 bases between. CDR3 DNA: TGTGCCAGCAGTTACTCTGGGATATTGACTAATGAAAAACTGTTTTTT. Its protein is CASSYSGILTNEKLFF.

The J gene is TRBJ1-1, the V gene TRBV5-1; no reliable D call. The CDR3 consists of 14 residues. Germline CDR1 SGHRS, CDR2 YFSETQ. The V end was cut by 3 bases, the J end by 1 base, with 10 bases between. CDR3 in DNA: TGCGCCAGCAGCTCACAGAGGACGAACACTGAAGCTTTCTTT. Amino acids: CASSSQRTNTEAFF. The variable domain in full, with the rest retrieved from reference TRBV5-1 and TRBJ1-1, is KAGVTQTPRYLIKTRGQQVTLSCSPISGHRSVSWYQQTPGQGLQFLFEYFSETQRNKGNFPGRFSGRQFSNSRSEMNVSTLELGDSALYLCASSSQRTNTEAFFGQGTRLTVV.

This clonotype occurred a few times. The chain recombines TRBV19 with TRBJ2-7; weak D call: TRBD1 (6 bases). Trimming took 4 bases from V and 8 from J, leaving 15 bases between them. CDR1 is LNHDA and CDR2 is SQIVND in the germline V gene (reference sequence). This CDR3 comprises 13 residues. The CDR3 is CASSSSKTGKQYF. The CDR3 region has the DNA TGTGCCAGTAGTAGCTCAAAAACAGGGAAGCAGTACTTC.

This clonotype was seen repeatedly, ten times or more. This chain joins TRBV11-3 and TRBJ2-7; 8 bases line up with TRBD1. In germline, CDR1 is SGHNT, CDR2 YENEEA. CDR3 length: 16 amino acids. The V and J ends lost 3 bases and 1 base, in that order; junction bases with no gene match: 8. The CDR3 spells CASSFSTGTGSYEQYF. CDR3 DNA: TGTGCCAGCAGCTTTTCCACCGGGACAGGATCCTACGAGCAGTACTTC.

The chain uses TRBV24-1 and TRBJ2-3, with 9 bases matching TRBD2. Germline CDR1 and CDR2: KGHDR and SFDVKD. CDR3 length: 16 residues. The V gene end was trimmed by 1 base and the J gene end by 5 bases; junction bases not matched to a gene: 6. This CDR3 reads CATSDFETTSGDTQYF. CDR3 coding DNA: TGTGCCACCAGTGATTTCGAGACGACTAGCGGAGATACGCAGTATTTT.